This TCR beta chain was captured in a study of blood T cell repertoires in COVID-19. As for the study in general: There were acute and convalescent COVID-19 samples, and they came from the United States, Italy and Spain. T cells, B-cell-depleted T cells, or PBMCs provided the cDNA or gDNA that served as material.

Authors' processing steps: Quantification of nucleated cells was approximated via reference gene primer amplification. Clones were sequenced by immunoSEQ multiplex PCR, and TCRdb holds only the in-frame ones, with some missing. The D gene and trimming were derived from the DNA, and the V and J assignments and clone size from that table. The sample has roughly 54,000 clones; more than 70% are singletons. The CDR3 extends over 15 amino acids. Germline values: CDR1 SGHRS, CDR2 YFSETQ. Trimming took 3 bases from V and 5 from J, leaving 17 bases between them. This receptor was obtained from a woman aged 55-69 years with acute or convalescent COVID-19. Material for sequencing was peripheral blood. This chain joins TRBV5-1 and TRBJ2-5; possibly TRBD2 for D (6 bases). The DNA of the CDR3 is TGCGCCAGCAGCTCAAAGACTAGTAATAGGGAGACCCAGTACTTC. Translation: CASSSKTSNRETQYF.